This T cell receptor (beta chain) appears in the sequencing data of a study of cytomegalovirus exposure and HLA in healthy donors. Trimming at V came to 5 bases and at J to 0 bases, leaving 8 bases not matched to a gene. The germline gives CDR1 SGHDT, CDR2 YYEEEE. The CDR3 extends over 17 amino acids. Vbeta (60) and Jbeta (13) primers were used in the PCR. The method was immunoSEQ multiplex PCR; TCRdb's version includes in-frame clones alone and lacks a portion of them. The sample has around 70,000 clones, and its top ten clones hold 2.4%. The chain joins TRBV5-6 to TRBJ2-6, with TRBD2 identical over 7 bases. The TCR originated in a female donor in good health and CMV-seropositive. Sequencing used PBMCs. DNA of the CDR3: TGTGCCAGCAGACCGGGACTACGAAGCTCTGGGGCCAACGTCCTGACTTTC. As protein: CASRPGLRSSGANVLTF. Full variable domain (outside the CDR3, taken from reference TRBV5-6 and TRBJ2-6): DAGVTQSPTHLIKTRGQQVTLRCSPKSGHDTVSWYQQALGQGPQFIFQYYEEEERQRGNFPDRFSGHQFPNYSSELNVNALLLGDSALYLCASRPGLRSSGANVLTFGAGSRLTVL.